A selection of T cell receptor beta chains follows, all from one sample in a study of T-cell memory formation after mild COVID-19. A single record per CDR3 protein comes from TCRdb applying MiXCR to the 5' RACE reads. The data show fewer than 35,000 distinct CDR3 sequences, more than 15% seen once. Sequencing was done on a sample of PBMCs or a T cell subset sorted from them (not recorded which). The receptors originated from an adult who had mild COVID-19 (a few samples of this study predate the infection). Cell type and time point are not known. The CDR3 runs from the conserved cysteine through the conserved F or W. D genes are given only for firm matches. The listing skips clone size in some rows; elsewhere it reads once, few, many or a size class.

j_call clone_size v_call d_call cdr3_aa cdr3_nt
TRBJ2-5 few TRBV5-4 NA CASSTVGEETQYF TGTGCCAGCAGTACCGTTGGGGAGGAGACCCAGTACTTC
TRBJ1-2 many TRBV24-1 TRBD1 CATSDPHGTEYGYTF TGTGCCACCAGTGACCCCCATGGGACAGAATATGGCTACACCTTC
TRBJ1-2 many TRBV4-3 NA CASSQDSLQGYTF TGCGCCAGCAGCCAAGATTCACTCCAGGGCTACACCTTC
TRBJ1-1 few TRBV24-1 TRBD1 CATSDRGSNTEAFF TGTGCCACCAGTGACAGGGGGTCGAACACTGAAGCTTTCTTT
TRBJ2-2 medium-sized TRBV5-5 NA CASSLEGTGELFF TGTGCCAGCAGCTTGGAGGGGACCGGGGAGCTGTTTTTT
TRBJ2-2 many TRBV5-1 NA CASSSPGGELFF TGCGCCAGCAGCTCCCCGGGCGGGGAGCTGTTTTTT
TRBJ1-6 many TRBV7-9 NA CASSPERGGGSPLHF TGTGCCAGCAGCCCCGAAAGGGGGGGGGGTTCACCCCTCCACTTT
TRBJ2-2 many TRBV7-8 NA CASSLGRPPSPGELFF TGTGCCAGCAGCTTAGGAAGACCGCCTAGCCCCGGGGAGCTGTTTTTT
TRBJ1-5 many TRBV30 NA CAWDAGNQPQHF TGTGCCTGGGACGCGGGAAATCAGCCCCAGCATTTT
TRBJ1-2 few TRBV7-9 NA CASSFPGGSNYGYTF TGTGCCAGCAGCTTTCCTGGGGGGTCTAACTATGGCTACACCTTC
TRBJ2-2 many TRBV5-1 NA CASSLVARSTGELFF TGCGCCAGCAGCTTGGTGGCCAGAAGCACCGGGGAGCTGTTTTTT
TRBJ2-3 many TRBV7-2 NA CASSKEGRTDTQYF TGTGCCAGCAGCAAGGAGGGGCGGACAGATACGCAGTATTTT
TRBJ2-5 many TRBV3-1 NA CASSQDPLPQETQYF TGTGCCAGCAGCCAAGATCCTTTACCGCAAGAGACCCAGTACTTC
TRBJ1-2 many TRBV7-2 NA CASSLAQGQYGYTF TGTGCCAGCAGCTTAGCGCAGGGGCAGTATGGCTACACCTTC
TRBJ2-5 many TRBV20-1 NA CSARRLGYQETQYF TGCAGTGCTAGAAGGTTGGGGTACCAAGAGACCCAGTACTTC
TRBJ2-3 few TRBV2 NA CASSSTDTQYF TGTGCCAGCAGTTCGACAGATACGCAGTATTTT
TRBJ1-1 few TRBV20-1 TRBD1 CSARVRQGAFGQAFF TGCAGTGCTAGAGTCAGGCAGGGGGCTTTCGGGCAAGCTTTCTTT
TRBJ2-1 many TRBV5-1 TRBD1 CASSTGQGAGFNEQFF TGCGCCAGCAGCACAGGACAGGGGGCGGGCTTCAATGAGCAGTTCTTC
TRBJ2-1 many TRBV12-3/TRBV12-4 TRBD1 CASTDRGALGEQFF TGTGCCAGCACTGACAGGGGCGCCCTGGGTGAGCAGTTCTTC
TRBJ2-5 few TRBV5-4 TRBD1 CASSLGGTGIETQYF TGTGCCAGCAGCTTGGGCGGGACAGGGATAGAGACCCAGTACTTC
TRBJ2-5 few TRBV28 NA CASSLSQETQYF TGTGCCAGCAGTTTATCCCAAGAGACCCAGTACTTC
TRBJ1-3 many TRBV9 NA CASSVGASGNTIYF TGTGCCAGCAGCGTAGGGGCCTCTGGAAACACCATATATTTT
TRBJ2-7 many TRBV5-1 NA CASSFAWGLSTYEQYF TGCGCCAGCAGCTTCGCTTGGGGGCTATCTACCTACGAGCAGTACTTC
TRBJ2-1 many TRBV11-1 NA CASSPLWVGDEQFF TGTGCCAGCAGCCCCCTGTGGGTAGGCGATGAGCAGTTCTTC
TRBJ1-2 NA TRBV4-1 NA CASSRTSDYGYTF TGCGCCAGCAGCCGGACCTCGGACTATGGCTACACCTTC
TRBJ2-7 many TRBV5-1 TRBD2 CASSPSGTAYEQYF TGCGCCAGCAGCCCTAGCGGGACAGCTTACGAGCAGTACTTC
TRBJ2-3 few TRBV5-4 NA CASSLVSSDTQYF TGTGCCAGCAGCTTGGTGAGCTCAGATACGCAGTATTTT
TRBJ1-6 few TRBV3-1 NA CASSNGEGGMRAPLHF TGTGCCAGCAGCAATGGAGAAGGAGGGATGAGGGCACCCCTCCACTTT
TRBJ1-1 few TRBV7-9 TRBD1 CASSLMGTGGEAFF TGTGCCAGCAGCTTAATGGGGACAGGGGGTGAAGCTTTCTTT
TRBJ2-3 many TRBV9 NA CASSVSEDTQYF TGTGCCAGCAGCGTTAGCGAGGATACGCAGTATTTT
TRBJ1-1 NA TRBV20-1 TRBD1 CSARPDRGSWTEAFF TGCAGTGCTCGGCCGGACAGGGGTTCGTGGACTGAAGCTTTCTTT
TRBJ2-7 many TRBV5-4 NA CASSLDGGAHEQYF TGTGCCAGCAGCTTGGACGGCGGGGCCCACGAGCAGTACTTC
TRBJ2-2 many TRBV30 NA CAWNPEMYTGELFF TGTGCCTGGAATCCTGAAATGTACACCGGGGAGCTGTTTTTT